Presented here are 13 T cell receptor beta chains from one specimen sequenced in a study of cytomegalovirus exposure and HLA in healthy donors (dated by TCRdb to between 2016 and 2019). The library was obtained by the immunoSEQ multiplex PCR assay. A mixture of 60 forward primers for TCR Vbeta segments and 13 reverse primers for TCR Jbeta segments was used in the multiplex PCR. TCRdb holds this immuneACCESS table with in-frame rearrangements only. Some clones are missing; in checked studies, unresolved V genes explain under half, and the rest has no known cause. Here the sample has approximately 80,000 clones; more than 70% occur a single time. Clones ranked in the top ten supply 4% to 5% of the sample. Source material: PBMCs. These receptors originate from a man between 60 and 75 years old in good health and CMV-seronegative.

The chain couples TRBV7-2 to TRBJ2-1; 9 nucleotides align to TRBD2. V was pared by 0 bases and J by 8 bases, with 8 bases of the junction left unmatched. From germline, CDR1 is SGHTA and CDR2 FQGNSA. CDR3 length: 16 amino acids. The CDR3 is CASSLARTSVVDEQFF. In DNA, the CDR3 is TGTGCCAGCAGCTTAGCCAGGACTAGCGTCGTGGATGAGCAGTTCTTC.

This clone was found a few times. The J gene is TRBJ1-4, the V gene TRBV7-2; no definite D call. V was shortened by 1 base and J by 7 bases, with 13 bases between the two germline ends. This CDR3 comprises 15 residues. Germline values: CDR1 SGHTA, CDR2 FQGNSA. The CDR3 coding sequence is TGTGCCAGCAGCTTAGGTCTCCAGGCGGGTGAAAAACTGTTTTTT. Residues: CASSLGLQAGEKLFF. Drawing the rest from reference TRBV7-2 and TRBJ1-4, the complete variable domain is GAGVSQSPSNKVTEKGKDVELRCDPISGHTALYWYRQSLGQGLEFLIYFQGNSAPDKSGLPSDRFSAERTGGSVSTLTIQRTQQEDSAVYLCASSLGLQAGEKLFFGSGTQLSVL.

This sequence joins TRBV11-3 and TRBJ2-1; no reliable D call. CDR3 length equals 15 residues. Germline V CDR1 and CDR2: SGHNT, YENEEA. The germline V and J ends were trimmed by 0 bases and 0 bases, with 6 bases remaining between them. The DNA of the CDR3 is TGTGCCAGCAGCTTAGACTGGAGCTCCTACAATGAGCAGTTCTTC. Its translation is CASSLDWSSYNEQFF.

The chain uses TRBV30 and TRBJ1-3; D unclear. The ends were cut back, 4 bases at V and 0 bases at J, with 7 bases in the middle. The CDR3 has 13 residues. Germline loops: CDR1 GTSNPN, CDR2 SVGIG (reference sequence). This CDR3 is CAWTPGSGNTIYF. CDR3 sequence (DNA): TGTGCCTGGACGCCCGGCTCTGGAAACACCATATATTTT.

V and J are TRBV11-1 and TRBJ2-2; TRBD1 might be the D (6 bases). This CDR3 is built from 17 residues. V gave up 5 bases and J gave up 1 base, with 17 bases separating them. Germline V gene data show CDR1 as SGHAT and CDR2 as FQDESV (reference sequence). DNA of the CDR3: TGTGCCAGCAGCCTAAGAAAACTGACAGGGAACACCGGGGAGCTGTTTTTT. This codes for CASSLRKLTGNTGELFF.

A few counts support this clone. CDR3 sequence (DNA): TGCGCCAGCAGCGAGGGACAGGGGAGGAACACTGAAGCTTTCTTT. This codes for CASSEGQGRNTEAFF. The rearrangement joins TRBV5-1 to TRBJ1-1; 10 bases fit TRBD1. The CDR3 covers 15 residues. Germline CDR1 is SGHRS and CDR2 is YFSETQ. V shed 4 bases, J shed 1 base, and the junction held 4 bases outside the gene matches.

Written as DNA, the CDR3 is TGTGCCAGCAGCGTAGGTTGGGCAAACTACGAGCAGTACTTC. Translation: CASSVGWANYEQYF. This sequence joins TRBV9 and TRBJ2-7; D unresolved. The germline CDR1 and CDR2 sequences are SGDLS and YYNGEE. V lost 0 bases and J lost 3, with 10 bases in between. The CDR3 has 14 residues.

This clone was counted a single time. The rearrangement uses TRBV1 and TRBJ1-3; the table calls TRBD1, which could not be checked here. TRBV1 is listed as a pseudogene. This CDR3 is 18 amino acids long. The CDR3 DNA follows: TGCACCAGCAGCCAGGACAGGGGCCACCCGATCTCTGGAAACACCATATATTTT. This gives the protein CTSSQDRGHPISGNTIYF.

This clone came up a few times. This chain uses TRBV15 with TRBJ2-2, with D possibly being TRBD1 (6 bases). This CDR3 is 18 amino acids long. Per the germline V gene, CDR1 is LNHNV and CDR2 is YYDKDF (reference sequence). The V end lost 0 bases, the J end lost 0 bases, and 14 bases lay between the germline ends. This CDR3 reads CATSRDRTAYANTGELFF. The CDR3 DNA sequence: TGTGCCACCAGCAGAGATAGGACAGCTTACGCGAACACCGGGGAGCTGTTTTTT.

V is TRBV14 and J is TRBJ1-2, with D perhaps TRBD1 (5 bases). This CDR3 contains 13 residues. V shed 5 bases and J shed 2 bases, with 9 bases lying between them. Germline assignment: CDR1 SGHDN and CDR2 FVKESK. CDR3 loop: CASSDRQNYGYTF. For the CDR3, the DNA is TGTGCCAGCAGCGACAGACAAAACTATGGCTACACCTTC.

This chain connects TRBV18 to TRBJ1-5; a weak D match, TRBD1 (5 bases). CDR3 length: 13 residues. Per the germline V gene, CDR1 is KGHSH and CDR2 is LQKENI. The germline V and J ends were trimmed by 3 bases and 11 bases, with 14 bases remaining between them. CDR3 loop: CASSPQPGGAQHF. CDR3 nucleotides: TGTGCCAGCTCACCCCAACCGGGGGGAGCCCAGCATTTT.

The chain couples TRBV30 to TRBJ2-2, with D possibly TRBD2 on 6 matching bases. This CDR3 is 16 amino acids long. CDR1 and CDR2 (germline): GTSNPN, SVGIG (reference sequence). V was shortened by 0 bases and J by 7 bases, with 18 bases between the two germline ends. The CDR3 DNA reads TGTGCCTGGAGTGTAGCCGGGATTAGGCGGGGCGGGGAGCTGTTTTTT. It yields the protein CAWSVAGIRRGGELFF. Filled out from reference TRBV30 and TRBJ2-2, the complete variable domain reads SQTIHQWPATLVQPVGSPLSLECTVEGTSNPNLYWYRQAAGRGLQLLFYSVGIGQISSEVPQNLSASRPQDRQFILSSKKLLLSDSGFYLCAWSVAGIRRGGELFFGEGSRLTVL.

This clone came up a few times. The chain joins TRBV2 to TRBJ2-7, with D perhaps matching TRBD1 (6 bases). V was cut by 0 bases and J by 2 bases, with 26 bases left in between. The CDR3 contains 20 residues. The germline V gene encodes CDR1 SNHLY and CDR2 FYNNEI. The CDR3 sequence: CASSEALRGMNKEYPYEQYF. DNA for the CDR3: TGTGCCAGCAGTGAAGCGCTCAGGGGAATGAATAAAGAATATCCCTACGAGCAGTACTTC.